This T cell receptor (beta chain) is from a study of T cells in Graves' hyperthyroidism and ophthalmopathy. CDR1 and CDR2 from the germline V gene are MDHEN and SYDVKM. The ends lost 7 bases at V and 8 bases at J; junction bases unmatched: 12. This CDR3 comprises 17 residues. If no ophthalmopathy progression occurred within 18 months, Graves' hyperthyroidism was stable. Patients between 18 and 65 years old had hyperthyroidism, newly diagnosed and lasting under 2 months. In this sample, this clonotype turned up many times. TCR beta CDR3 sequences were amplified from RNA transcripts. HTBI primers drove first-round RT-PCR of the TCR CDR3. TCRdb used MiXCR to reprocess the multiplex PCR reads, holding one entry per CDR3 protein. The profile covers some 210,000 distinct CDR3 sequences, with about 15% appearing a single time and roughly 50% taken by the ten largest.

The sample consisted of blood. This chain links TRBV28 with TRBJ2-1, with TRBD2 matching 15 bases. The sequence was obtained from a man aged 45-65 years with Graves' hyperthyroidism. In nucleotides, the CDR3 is TGTGCCAGCATCGGACTAGCGGGAGGGCCGGGGAACTATGAGCAGTTCTTC. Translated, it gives CASIGLAGGPGNYEQFF.